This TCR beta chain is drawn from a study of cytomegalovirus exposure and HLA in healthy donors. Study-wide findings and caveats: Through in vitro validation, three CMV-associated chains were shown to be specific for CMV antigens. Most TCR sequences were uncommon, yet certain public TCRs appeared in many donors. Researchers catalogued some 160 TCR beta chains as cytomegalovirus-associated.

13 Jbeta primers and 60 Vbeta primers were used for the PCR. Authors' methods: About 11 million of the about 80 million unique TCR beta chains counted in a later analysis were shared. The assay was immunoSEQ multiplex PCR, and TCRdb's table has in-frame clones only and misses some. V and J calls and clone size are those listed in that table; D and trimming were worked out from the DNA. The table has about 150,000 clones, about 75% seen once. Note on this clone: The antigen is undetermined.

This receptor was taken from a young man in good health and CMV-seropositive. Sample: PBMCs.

The CDR3 reads CASSYGTETYEQYF. The CDR3, as DNA: TGTGCCAGCAGTTACGGGACAGAGACCTACGAGCAGTACTTC. V gene TRBV6-5 combines with J gene TRBJ2-7; 7 nucleotides align to TRBD1. V dropped 2 bases and J dropped 2; count of bases not matched to a gene: 3. CDR1 is MNHEY and CDR2 is SVGAGI in the germline V gene. CDR3 length: 14 amino acids.